This record looks at one T cell receptor (beta chain) sequence and its context. What this receptor recognizes is not known. Base qualities are not at hand, and no much larger clone is one base apart. The data were obtained in a study of shared clonotypes between healthy human individuals (dated by TCRdb to about 2020). Context from the whole study: Three men and a couple of women, aged 18 to 49 years, made up the cohort. Per donor, three plates each were used for CD4 naive and CD4 memory, two for CD8 naive, and one for CD8 memory. To estimate repertoire size and how much clonotype sharing occurs between individuals, the study deeply sequenced the blood TCR repertoires of five healthy adults. Leukapheresis yielded between about 0.85 and 9.5 billion PBMCs per donor. Libraries were prepared and TCR repertoires were sequenced by different laboratories using diverse techniques, in order to increase sequencing depth and limit assay-specific biases.

Using the deep immunoSEQ assay, multiplex PCR amplified TCR CDR3 regions from genomic DNA. Extracted genomic DNA from each cell subset was spread evenly across all wells of several immunoSEQ 96-well plates, with each plate serving as a replicate. For sorted subsets, each replicate PCR was loaded with approximately 0.2 ug genomic DNA, equivalent to about 30,000 T cell genomes. Purified libraries were measured with a Qubit 3.0 fluorometer, size-checked on a Bioanalyzer 2100, and measured again with the KAPA Library Quantification kit. Every immunoSEQ 96-well plate was sequenced on a dedicated single-read 150-cycle Illumina NextSeq 550 flow cell. The authors processed their data as follows. The immunoSEQ output contained only junctional sequences without quality scores, so filtering could not match that applied to full-length reads. To assign V/J genes and CDR3, sequences were annotated against IMGT germline references using PyIR, a Python wrapper for IgBLAST v1.9. Any read was removed if the V/J assignment was weak (E-value above 1e-6), the CDR3 was missing, or the read contained stop codons, out-of-frame junctions, or ambiguous translated residues. V3J clonotypes were defined as sequences sharing the same inferred V gene, J gene, and CDR3 amino acid sequence. Percentage overlap between repertoires was computed as shared unique clonotypes divided by the size of the smaller repertoire. Richness of each repertoire was evaluated using RTK rarefaction, the Chao1 estimator, and Recon v2.1 estimates of unobserved clonotypes. Generation probabilities were computed with OLGA for all TCRbeta clonotypes obtained by the gDNA method from a handful of donors. Drawn from immuneACCESS, this table holds only the in-frame rearrangements with V and J called that TCRdb kept. Clones are partly lost; checked studies trace under half to an unresolved V gene and leave the rest unexplained. The V and J calls and the clone size are those of that table, but D and trimming were determined from the DNA. The sample includes 1.6 million or so clones, with 98% observed a single time. Of the sample, 0.36% is held by the ten largest clones.

The CDR3 holds 18 amino acids from the cysteine to the phenylalanine. Only the CDR3 region is kept as DNA, spanning 54 bases read in frame from base 1. Reading the germline V gene (reference sequence) gives CDR1 GTSNPN and CDR2 SVGIG. The germline ends are 25 bases apart after V is trimmed by 0 bases and J by 7 bases. General findings and caveats noted by the study authors: Incomplete sequencing was indicated by rarefaction of sorted-subset datasets, despite the large sequencing depth. Sampling was restricted to blood, and TCR repertoires in tissue are likely to differ from TCR repertoires in blood. Based on pairwise subsampling, the degree of clonotype sharing among donors was expected to be affected by sequencing depth. Clonotypes shared by all four sorted-subset donors showed higher generation probabilities than non-shared clonotypes. Naive subsets generally had larger estimated clonotype richness than memory subsets. When a handful of donors were compared, the shared fraction of clonotypes was about 5% for naive CD4, about 4% for naive CD8, more than 2% for memory CD4, and less than 0.45% for memory CD8. The genetic and exposure-history diversity represented was limited by the small number of donors.

Healthy HIV-negative adults with no recently reported acute infections or vaccinations were included as donors. All donors were Caucasian adults living in Nashville, Tennessee, USA. CD4+ T cells were enriched by magnetic negative selection; naive cells were then positively selected on CD45RA, and the negative fraction formed the memory subset. After blood collection by leukapheresis, PBMCs were isolated using Ficoll-Histopaque density gradient centrifugation and then cryopreserved in the vapor phase of liquid nitrogen. Analytical flow cytometry was used to check the purity and quantity of every magnetically sorted T cell population. Genomic DNA was isolated from every sorted fraction and measured by UV absorbance on a Nanodrop 2000c.

The sample taken for sequencing was naive CD4+ T cells sorted from blood. Per the publication, the cell subset or site label means: CD45RA+ positively selected. The V and J segments used are TRBV30 and TRBJ2-1; a tentative D call is TRBD2 (6 bases match). The TCR sequence derives from a man aged 30-40 years in good health. The CDR3 in this case is CAWSVSSGGFPFRNEQFF. The DNA sequence is given as TGTGCCTGGAGTGTGTCGAGCGGAGGGTTCCCGTTCAGGAATGAGCAGTTCTTC.